These 18 T cell receptor beta chains were all obtained from the same sample, sequenced in a study of blood T cell repertoires in COVID-19. Assay used: immunoSEQ multiplex PCR; TCRdb lists only in-frame clones, some missing. Among roughly 350,000 clones listed, 85% to 90% were seen once. Sequenced sample: peripheral blood. The receptors shown here come from a woman in her fifties or sixties with COVID-19, enrolled during active disease.

This chain links TRBV10-3 with TRBJ1-2; no definite D call. The CDR3 totals 10 residues. CDR1 is ENHRY, CDR2 SYGVKD, per germline. Trimming removed 8 bases at V and 4 bases at J, with 5 bases between. The CDR3 bases are TGTGCCATCTGGGCCTATGGCTACACCTTC. Encoded protein: CAIWAYGYTF.

The gene calls are TRBV5-1 and TRBJ1-2; D may be TRBD1 (6 bases). From germline, CDR1 is SGHRS and CDR2 YFSETQ. This CDR3 spans 13 amino acids. V was shortened by 0 bases and J by 8 bases, with 11 bases between the two germline ends. DNA of the CDR3: TGCGCCAGCAGCTTGGAGGGGGACGACGGCTACACCTTC. Protein product: CASSLEGDDGYTF.

This clone has just a few counts. The chain couples TRBV9 to TRBJ2-2, with TRBD1 identical over 8 bases. There are 14 residues in the CDR3. With V trimmed by 7 bases and J by 5 bases, 7 bases remained unmatched. CDR1 is SGDLS and CDR2 is YYNGEE in the germline V gene. The CDR3 here is CASADRAVTGELFF. In DNA, the CDR3 is TGTGCCAGCGCGGACAGGGCTGTAACCGGGGAGCTGTTTTTT.

The chain uses TRBV9 and TRBJ1-2; D may be TRBD1 (5 bases). This CDR3 has 12 residues. CDR1 SGDLS and CDR2 YYNGEE come from the germline V gene. Trimming removed 4 bases from V and 4 bases from J, with 8 bases in between. This CDR3 is CASSPDSYGYTF. CDR3 nucleotide sequence: TGTGCCAGCAGCCCCGACAGCTATGGCTACACCTTC. Using reference TRBV9 and TRBJ1-2 for the parts outside the CDR3, the full variable domain is DSGVTQTPKHLITATGQRVTLRCSPRSGDLSVYWYQQSLDQGLQFLIQYYNGEERAKGNILERFSAQQFPDLHSELNLSSLELGDSALYFCASSPDSYGYTFGSGTRLTVV.

In its sample, this clone was seen once. V usage is TRBV24-1 and J usage is TRBJ2-2, with 11 bases aligning to TRBD1. V gave up 4 bases and J gave up 4 bases; unmatched junction bases: 4. CDR3 size: 16 residues. CDR1 is KGHDR, CDR2 SFDVKD, per germline. The CDR3 protein is CATSERDRGFTGELFF. The CDR3 DNA is TGTGCCACCAGTGAGCGGGACAGGGGGTTCACCGGGGAGCTGTTTTTT.

The chain is built from TRBV21-1 and TRBJ2-3; the D segment call TRBD2 is taken from the table without a DNA check. TRBV21-1 is a documented pseudogene. The CDR3 is 15 amino acids. CDR3 residues: CASSKLAASTDTQYF. In nucleotides, the CDR3 is TGTGCCAGCAGCAAACTAGCGGCTTCCACAGATACGCAGTATTTT.

This sequence joins TRBV13 and TRBJ2-5, with 7 nucleotides matching TRBD2. J gave up 7 bases and V 5 bases, and 10 bases lay outside the gene matches. This CDR3 contains 14 residues. Germline CDR1 is PRHDT and CDR2 is FYEKMQ (reference sequence). CDR3 coding DNA: TGTGCCAGCAGCCACCAGCGGGACCCGGGGACCCAGTACTTC. This encodes CASSHQRDPGTQYF.

V gene TRBV24-1 combines with J gene TRBJ2-2; no clear D. The germline V and J ends were trimmed by 6 bases and 2 bases, with 3 bases remaining between them. The CDR3 consists of 12 residues. The germline V gene encodes CDR1 KGHDR and CDR2 SFDVKD. The CDR3 DNA follows: TGTGCCACCAGTCAAAACACCGGGGAGCTGTTTTTT. Translation: CATSQNTGELFF.

This clone was recorded once. The CDR3 DNA reads TGTGCCAGCAGTCACCCGCCCCCGGACTACCTTTCCTACGAGCAGTACTTC. This encodes CASSHPPPDYLSYEQYF. The chain couples TRBV6-2 or TRBV6-3 to TRBJ2-7, with a possible D match to TRBD2 (6 bases). The length of the CDR3 is 17 residues. The V end lost 5 bases, the J end lost 1 base, and 21 bases lay between the germline ends. In germline, CDR1 is MNHEY, CDR2 SVGEGT.

V usage is TRBV5-1 and J usage is TRBJ2-2; tentative D call: TRBD1 (6 bases). Germline CDR1 reads SGHRS; CDR2 reads YFSETQ. This CDR3 spans 16 amino acids. With 4 bases removed from V and 3 bases from J, the gap between germline ends came to 16 bases. CDR3 sequence (DNA): TGCGCCAGCAGCCCGTCGGGCAGGGGATACACCGGGGAGCTGTTTTTT. This translates into CASSPSGRGYTGELFF.

The V and J genes are TRBV7-9 and TRBJ2-6, with D uncertain. This CDR3 contains 14 residues. The V and J ends lost 1 base and 2 bases respectively, with 3 bases between them. Germline CDR1 and CDR2: SEHNR and FQNEAQ (reference sequence). In DNA, the CDR3 is TGTGCCAGCAGCTTAGGGCCTGGGGCCAACGTCCTGACTTTC. Protein product: CASSLGPGANVLTF. The variable domain in full, with the rest retrieved from reference TRBV7-9 and TRBJ2-6, is DTGVSQNPRHKITKRGQNVTFRCDPISEHNRLYWYRQTLGQGPEFLTYFQNEAQLEKSRLLSDRFSAERPKGSFSTLEIQRTEQGDSAMYLCASSLGPGANVLTFGAGSRLTVL.

This chain joins TRBV30 and TRBJ2-5, with unresolved D. Germline values: CDR1 GTSNPN, CDR2 SVGIG (reference sequence). The CDR3 is 11 residues long. V was pared by 3 bases and J by 4 bases, with 6 bases between. CDR3: CAWSVRETQYF. The CDR3 region has the DNA TGTGCCTGGAGCGTCAGAGAGACCCAGTACTTC.

The chain is built from TRBV6-6 and TRBJ1-6; possibly TRBD1 for D (5 bases). Germline lookup yields CDR1 MNHNY and CDR2 SVGAGI (reference sequence). V lost 5 bases and J 8 bases, leaving 13 bases between the germline ends. The CDR3 extends over 14 amino acids. Here the CDR3 reads CASSIQGPDSPLHF. The CDR3 DNA reads as TGTGCCAGCAGTATTCAGGGTCCGGATTCACCCCTCCACTTT.

The genes are TRBV30 and TRBJ2-7; TRBD1 matches at 9 bases. With V trimmed by 1 base and J by 2 bases, 9 bases remained unmatched. CDR1 and CDR2 (germline): GTSNPN, SVGIG (reference sequence). This CDR3 spans 16 amino acids. CDR3 amino acids: CAWSDLFRQGAYEQYF. Here the CDR3 DNA reads TGTGCCTGGAGTGACTTGTTCCGACAGGGGGCCTACGAGCAGTACTTC.

The V call is TRBV7-2, the J call TRBJ2-7, with TRBD1 matching over 9 bases. The V gene end was trimmed by 4 bases and the J gene end by 5 bases; junction bases not matched to a gene: 9. The germline V gene encodes CDR1 SGHTA and CDR2 FQGNSA. The CDR3 covers 15 residues. The CDR3 region is CASSYKGQGRNEQYF. Here the CDR3 DNA reads TGTGCCAGCAGCTATAAGGGACAGGGACGCAACGAGCAGTACTTC.

This sequence joins TRBV30 and TRBJ1-5, with D unresolved. Per the germline V gene, CDR1 is GTSNPN and CDR2 is SVGIG (reference sequence). The CDR3 covers 19 residues. The germline V and J ends were trimmed by 3 bases and 3 bases, with 27 bases remaining between them. In DNA, the CDR3 is TGTGCCTGGAGCGGCAAGCGGGGAGGCACAGATTGGTACAATCAGCCCCAGCATTTT. Protein product: CAWSGKRGGTDWYNQPQHF. Filled out from reference TRBV30 and TRBJ1-5, the complete variable domain reads SQTIHQWPATLVQPVGSPLSLECTVEGTSNPNLYWYRQAAGRGLQLLFYSVGIGQISSEVPQNLSASRPQDRQFILSSKKLLLSDSGFYLCAWSGKRGGTDWYNQPQHFGDGTRLSIL.

This sequence joins TRBV4-1 and TRBJ2-2; 9 bases match TRBD2. The CDR3 length is 17 residues. Germline V CDR1 and CDR2: MGHRA, YSYEKL. J gave up 4 bases and V 1 base, and 7 bases lay outside the gene matches. CDR3 nucleotide sequence: TGCGCCAGCAGCCAAGGAATAGCGGGAGCTGGCACCGGGGAGCTGTTTTTT. Translation gives CASSQGIAGAGTGELFF.

This chain uses TRBV7-2 with TRBJ2-1, with D perhaps matching TRBD2 (5 bases). Germline V gene data show CDR1 as SGHTA and CDR2 as FQGNSA. The ends were cut back, 6 bases at V and 8 bases at J, with 17 bases in the middle. CDR3 length: 14 residues. The CDR3 DNA reads as TGTGCCAGCAGTTGGAGGCTAGGACGCGATGAGCAGTTCTTC. Protein sequence: CASSWRLGRDEQFF.